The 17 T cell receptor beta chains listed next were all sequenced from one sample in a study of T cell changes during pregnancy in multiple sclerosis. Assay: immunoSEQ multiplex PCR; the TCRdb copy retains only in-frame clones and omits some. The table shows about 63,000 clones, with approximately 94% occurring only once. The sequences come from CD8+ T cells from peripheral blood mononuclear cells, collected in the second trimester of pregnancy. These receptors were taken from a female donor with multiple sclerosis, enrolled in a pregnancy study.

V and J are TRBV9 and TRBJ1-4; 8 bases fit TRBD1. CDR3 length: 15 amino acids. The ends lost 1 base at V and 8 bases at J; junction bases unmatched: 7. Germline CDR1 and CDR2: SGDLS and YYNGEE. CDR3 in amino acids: CASSVSGQGYEKLFF. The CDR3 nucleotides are TGTGCCAGCAGCGTAAGTGGACAGGGTTACGAAAAACTGTTTTTT.

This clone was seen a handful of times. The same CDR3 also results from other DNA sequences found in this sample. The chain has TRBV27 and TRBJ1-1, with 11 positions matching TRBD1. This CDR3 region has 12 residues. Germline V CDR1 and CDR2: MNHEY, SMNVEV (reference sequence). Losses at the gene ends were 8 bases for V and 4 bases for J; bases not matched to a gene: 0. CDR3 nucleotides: TGTGCCAGCGGGACAGGGGGCACTGAAGCTTTCTTT. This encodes CASGTGGTEAFF.

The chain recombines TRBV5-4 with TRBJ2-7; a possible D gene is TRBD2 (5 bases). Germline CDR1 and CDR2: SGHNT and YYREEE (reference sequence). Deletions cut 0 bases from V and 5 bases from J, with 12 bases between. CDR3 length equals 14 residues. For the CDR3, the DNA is TGTGCCAGCAGCTTGGCCCCTAGCATCGACGAGCAGTACTTC. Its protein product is CASSLAPSIDEQYF.

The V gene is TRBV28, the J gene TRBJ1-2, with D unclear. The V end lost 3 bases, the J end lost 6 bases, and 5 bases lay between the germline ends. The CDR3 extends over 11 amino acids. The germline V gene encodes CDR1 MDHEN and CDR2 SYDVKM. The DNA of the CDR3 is TGTGCCAGCAGTTTGGGAGATGGCTACACCTTC. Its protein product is CASSLGDGYTF.

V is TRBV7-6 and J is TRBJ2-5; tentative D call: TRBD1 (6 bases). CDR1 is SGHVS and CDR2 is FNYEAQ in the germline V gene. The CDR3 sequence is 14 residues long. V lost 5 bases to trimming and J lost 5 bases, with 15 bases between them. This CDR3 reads CASSPRTVRETQYF. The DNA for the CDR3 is TGTGCCAGCAGCCCGCGGACAGTCCGGGAGACCCAGTACTTC.

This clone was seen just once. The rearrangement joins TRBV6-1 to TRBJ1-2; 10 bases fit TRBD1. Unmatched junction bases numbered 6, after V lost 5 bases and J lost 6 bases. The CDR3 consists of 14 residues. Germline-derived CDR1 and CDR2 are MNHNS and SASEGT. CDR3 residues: CASSYRQGANGYTF. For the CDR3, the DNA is TGTGCCAGCAGTTATCGACAGGGGGCTAATGGCTACACCTTC.

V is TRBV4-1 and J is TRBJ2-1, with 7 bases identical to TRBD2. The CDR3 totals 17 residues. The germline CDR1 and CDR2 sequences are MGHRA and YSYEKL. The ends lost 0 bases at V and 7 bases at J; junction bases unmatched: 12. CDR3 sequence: CASSQEGFGLVTNEQFF. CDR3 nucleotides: TGCGCCAGCAGCCAAGAAGGTTTTGGACTAGTAACGAATGAGCAGTTCTTC.

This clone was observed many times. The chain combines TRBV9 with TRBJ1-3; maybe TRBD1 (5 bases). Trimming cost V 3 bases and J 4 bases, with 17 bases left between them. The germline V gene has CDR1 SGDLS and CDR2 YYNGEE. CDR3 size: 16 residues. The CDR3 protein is CASSALGMTVGNTIYF. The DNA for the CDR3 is TGTGCCAGCAGCGCCCTTGGTATGACAGTCGGAAACACCATATATTTT.

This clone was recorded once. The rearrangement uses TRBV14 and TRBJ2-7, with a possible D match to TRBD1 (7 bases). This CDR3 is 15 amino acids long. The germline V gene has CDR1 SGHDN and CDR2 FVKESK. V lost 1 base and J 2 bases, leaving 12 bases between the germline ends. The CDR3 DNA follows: TGTGCCAGCAGCCAAGTCGCGGGGACAGCCTACGAGCAGTACTTC. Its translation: CASSQVAGTAYEQYF.

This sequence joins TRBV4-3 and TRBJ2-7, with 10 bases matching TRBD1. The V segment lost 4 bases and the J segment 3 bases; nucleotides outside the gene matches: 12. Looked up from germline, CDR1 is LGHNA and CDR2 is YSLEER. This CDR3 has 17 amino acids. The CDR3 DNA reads TGCGCCAGCAGCCTAGAATGGGCTGGGACAGGGGACTACGAGCAGTACTTC. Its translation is CASSLEWAGTGDYEQYF.

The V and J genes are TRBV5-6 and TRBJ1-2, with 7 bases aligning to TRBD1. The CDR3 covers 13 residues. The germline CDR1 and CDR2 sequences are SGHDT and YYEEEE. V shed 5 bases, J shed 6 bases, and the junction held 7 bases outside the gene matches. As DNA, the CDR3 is TGTGCCAGCAGGGCCGACAGGGAGGATGGCTACACCTTC. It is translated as CASRADREDGYTF.

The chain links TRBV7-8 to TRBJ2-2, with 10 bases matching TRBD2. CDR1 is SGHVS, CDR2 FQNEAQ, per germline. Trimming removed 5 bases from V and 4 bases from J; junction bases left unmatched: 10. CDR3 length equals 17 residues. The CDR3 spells CASSPAGGLWRTGELFF. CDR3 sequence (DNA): TGTGCCAGCAGCCCAGCGGGAGGGCTGTGGCGCACCGGGGAGCTGTTTTTT.

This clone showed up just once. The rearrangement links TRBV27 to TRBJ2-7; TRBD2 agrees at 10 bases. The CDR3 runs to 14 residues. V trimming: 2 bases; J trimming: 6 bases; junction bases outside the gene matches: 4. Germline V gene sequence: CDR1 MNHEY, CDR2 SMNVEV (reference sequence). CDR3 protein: CASSLASGSREQYF. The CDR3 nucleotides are TGTGCCAGCAGTTTAGCTAGCGGGAGTCGCGAGCAGTACTTC.

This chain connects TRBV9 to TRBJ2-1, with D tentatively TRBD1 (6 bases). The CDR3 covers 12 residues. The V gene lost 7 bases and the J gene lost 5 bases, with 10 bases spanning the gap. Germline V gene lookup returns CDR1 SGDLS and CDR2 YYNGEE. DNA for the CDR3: TGTGCCAGCGGGACACCAAACAATGAGCAGTTCTTC. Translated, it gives CASGTPNNEQFF.

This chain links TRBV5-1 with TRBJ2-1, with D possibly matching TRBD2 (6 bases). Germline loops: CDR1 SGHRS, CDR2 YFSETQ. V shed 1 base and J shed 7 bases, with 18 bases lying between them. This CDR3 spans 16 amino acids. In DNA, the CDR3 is TGCGCCAGCAGCTTGATGGGGCAGGGAGGAGGGAATGAGCAGTTCTTC. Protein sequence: CASSLMGQGGGNEQFF.

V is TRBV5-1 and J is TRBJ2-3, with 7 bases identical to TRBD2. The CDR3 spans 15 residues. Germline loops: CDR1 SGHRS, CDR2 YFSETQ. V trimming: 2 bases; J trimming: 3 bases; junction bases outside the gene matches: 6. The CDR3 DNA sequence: TGCGCCAGCAGCTTTATTGGGCGGGGGACAGATACGCAGTATTTT. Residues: CASSFIGRGTDTQYF.

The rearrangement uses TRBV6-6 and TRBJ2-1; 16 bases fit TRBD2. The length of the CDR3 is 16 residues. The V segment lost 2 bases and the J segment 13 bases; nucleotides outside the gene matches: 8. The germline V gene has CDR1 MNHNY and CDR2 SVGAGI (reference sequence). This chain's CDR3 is CASSYPGLAGGQGQFF. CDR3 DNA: TGTGCCAGCAGTTACCCGGGACTAGCGGGGGGGCAGGGACAGTTCTTC.